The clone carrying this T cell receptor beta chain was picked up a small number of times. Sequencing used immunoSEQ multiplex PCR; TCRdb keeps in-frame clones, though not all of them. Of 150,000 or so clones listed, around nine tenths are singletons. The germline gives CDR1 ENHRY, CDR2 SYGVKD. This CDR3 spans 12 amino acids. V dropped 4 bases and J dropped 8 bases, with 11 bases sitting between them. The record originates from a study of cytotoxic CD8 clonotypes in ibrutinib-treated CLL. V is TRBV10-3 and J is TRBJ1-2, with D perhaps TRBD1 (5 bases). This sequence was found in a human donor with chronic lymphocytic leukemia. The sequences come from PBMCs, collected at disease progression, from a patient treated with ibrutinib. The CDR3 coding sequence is TGTGCCATCAGTGGGGACCTCCTGGGCTACACCTTC. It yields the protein CAISGDLLGYTF.